The 23 T cell receptor beta chains given below trace back to one sample, sequenced in a study of T-cell memory formation after mild COVID-19. TCRdb reprocessed the 5' RACE reads via MiXCR and lists one record per CDR3 protein. Here the sample spans more than 300,000 distinct CDR3 sequences, 20% to 25% being singletons. Sequencing input: PBMCs or a T cell subset sorted from them (not recorded which). All receptors come from a man younger than 30 who had mild COVID-19 (a few samples of this study predate the infection). Cell type and time point are not known.

This clonotype was observed a few times. The chain employs TRBV11-1 and TRBJ2-5; 7 bases fit TRBD1. CDR1 is SGHAT, CDR2 FQDESV, per germline (reference sequence). This CDR3 has 15 residues. Trimming removed 5 bases from V and 4 bases from J; junction bases left unmatched: 10. The CDR3 spells CASSPLLGGRETQYF. The CDR3, as DNA: TGTGCCAGCAGCCCCCTCTTAGGGGGCCGAGAGACCCAGTACTTC.

This clonotype was detected a few times. The rearrangement links TRBV7-6 to TRBJ2-3; TRBD1 might be the D (6 bases). Trimming shortened V by 5 bases and J by 4 bases, and 16 bases separated the two germline ends. The CDR3 is 15 residues long. Germline V CDR1 and CDR2: SGHVS, FNYEAQ. CDR3: CASSTPGTKSDTQYF. The CDR3 DNA follows: TGTGCCAGCAGCACGCCCGGGACAAAATCAGATACGCAGTATTTT.

The chain carries TRBV27 and TRBJ1-1, with D unclear. Germline assignment: CDR1 MNHEY and CDR2 SMNVEV (reference sequence). The CDR3 loop spans 13 amino acids. V lost 3 bases and J lost 11, with 16 bases in between. The CDR3 nucleotides are TGTGCCAGCAGTTTGTACACGGGCCTGGAGGCTTTCTTT. Protein sequence: CASSLYTGLEAFF.

This chain uses TRBV3-1 with TRBJ1-2; D perhaps matches TRBD1 (6 bases). CDR1 LGHDT and CDR2 YNNKEL come from the germline V gene (reference sequence). Trimming cost V 3 bases and J 7 bases, with 15 bases left between them. This CDR3 has 14 residues. In DNA form, the CDR3 reads TGTGCCAGCAGCCATAACAAACAGGGTCCTGGCTACACCTTC. It is translated as CASSHNKQGPGYTF.

The J gene is TRBJ2-2, the V gene TRBV5-1; 11 bases match TRBD2. This CDR3 is 15 amino acids long. With V trimmed by 2 bases and J by 6 bases, 3 bases remained unmatched. CDR1 and CDR2 from the germline V gene are SGHRS and YFSETQ. The CDR3 nucleotides are TGCGCCAGCAGCTTACTAGCGGGGGAGGCCGGGGAGCTGTTTTTT. This sequence encodes CASSLLAGEAGELFF.

This clonotype was counted a few times. V gene TRBV5-1 combines with J gene TRBJ1-1; D remains ambiguous. V dropped 0 bases and J dropped 0 bases, with 6 bases sitting between them. In germline, CDR1 is SGHRS, CDR2 YFSETQ. CDR3 size: 14 residues. The CDR3 nucleotides are TGCGCCAGCAGCTTGGCTGTCATGAACACTGAAGCTTTCTTT. Encoded protein: CASSLAVMNTEAFF.

The chain couples TRBV4-3 to TRBJ1-1; tentative D call: TRBD1 (6 bases). Germline CDR1 LGHNA, CDR2 YSLEER. This CDR3 region has 18 residues. Trimming took 1 base from V and 5 from J, leaving 23 bases between them. Here the CDR3 reads CASSQGGPGEGGLTEAFF. CDR3 bases: TGCGCCAGCAGCCAAGGGGGGCCGGGGGAAGGTGGATTGACTGAAGCTTTCTTT.

This clonotype showed up just a few times. The chain couples TRBV6-2 or TRBV6-3 to TRBJ2-1; possibly TRBD1 or TRBD2 for D (5 bases each). The germline V and J ends were trimmed by 7 bases and 2 bases, with 9 bases remaining between them. Germline V gives CDR1 MNHEY, CDR2 SVGEGT. CDR3 size: 13 residues. The CDR3 nucleotides are TGTGCCAGCAAACGGGACCCCTACAATGAGCAGTTCTTC. Its protein is CASKRDPYNEQFF.

This clonotype was counted only a few times. The genes are TRBV20-1 and TRBJ1-4, with D possibly being TRBD1 (6 bases). V lost 6 bases and J 7 bases, leaving 15 bases between the germline ends. The V gene's germline CDR1 is DFQATT and CDR2 SNEGSKA (reference sequence). The CDR3 loop spans 13 amino acids. The CDR3 region is CSAPGVVGEKLFF. CDR3 DNA sequence: TGCAGTGCCCCAGGGGTGGTGGGTGAAAAACTGTTTTTT.

This clonotype was seen ten or more times. This sequence joins TRBV20-1 and TRBJ2-3; possible D gene TRBD1, 5 bases. Trimming pared 6 bases from V and 2 bases from J, leaving 15 bases between. Germline lookup yields CDR1 DFQATT and CDR2 SNEGSKA (reference sequence). There are 14 residues in the CDR3. The CDR3 here is CSAPRQSSTDTQYF. CDR3 DNA sequence: TGCAGTGCCCCTAGACAGAGCTCCACAGATACGCAGTATTTT.

This clonotype was counted ten times or more. V is TRBV4-3 and J is TRBJ2-4; the match to TRBD2 covers 7 bases. J was trimmed by 1 base and V by 4 bases; bases with no gene match: 7. Germline assignment: CDR1 LGHNA and CDR2 YSLEER. The CDR3 totals 16 residues. CDR3 bases: TGCGCCAGCAGCCCCTTACTCGGGGGGGCCAAAAACATTCAGTACTTC. This translates into CASSPLLGGAKNIQYF.

The chain is built from TRBV29-1 and TRBJ2-7, with 8 bases aligning to TRBD1. CDR3 length: 12 amino acids. Losses at the gene ends were 6 bases for V and 4 bases for J; bases not matched to a gene: 5. CDR1 and CDR2 (germline): SQVTM, ANQGSEA. The CDR3 DNA reads TGCAGCGTCGCCGACAGGGGATACGAGCAGTACTTC. Its translation: CSVADRGYEQYF.

The genes are TRBV5-6 and TRBJ2-3; D is undetermined. CDR1 and CDR2 (germline): SGHDT, YYEEEE. This CDR3 has 14 residues. The ends were cut back, 0 bases at V and 6 bases at J, with 11 bases in the middle. The CDR3 coding sequence is TGTGCCAGCAGCTTGGTTGCACCCGCTGATACGCAGTATTTT. Its translation is CASSLVAPADTQYF.

This clonotype was seen only a few times. This chain uses TRBV12-3 or TRBV12-4 with TRBJ1-2; maybe TRBD1 (5 bases). The V end was cut by 5 bases, the J end by 8 bases, with 15 bases between. The length of the CDR3 is 13 residues. The CDR3 loop reads CASSGTARVGYTF. The CDR3, as DNA: TGTGCCAGCAGTGGGACTGCCCGAGTCGGCTACACCTTC.

The rearrangement links TRBV10-3 to TRBJ2-5, with D maybe TRBD2 (6 bases). The CDR3 consists of 15 residues. With 2 bases removed from V and 2 bases from J, the gap between germline ends came to 12 bases. Germline lookup yields CDR1 ENHRY and CDR2 SYGVKD. CDR3 sequence reads: CAISEPGEPQETQYF. The CDR3 region has the DNA TGTGCCATCAGTGAGCCGGGAGAGCCACAAGAGACCCAGTACTTC.

The sample holds many counts of this clonotype. The chain recombines TRBV5-1 with TRBJ2-7, with D tentatively TRBD1 or TRBD2 (5 bases each). Trimming removed 5 bases from V and 0 bases from J, with 15 bases in between. The CDR3 is 15 residues long. The germline gives CDR1 SGHRS, CDR2 YFSETQ. CDR3 DNA sequence: TGCGCCAGCAGTCCTGGGACCTATAGCTCCTACGAGCAGTACTTC. Protein: CASSPGTYSSYEQYF.

This clonotype was counted a few times. The V gene is TRBV5-4, the J gene TRBJ2-1, with D perhaps TRBD1 (5 bases). CDR1 is SGHNT, CDR2 YYREEE, per germline (reference sequence). Trimming left V 0 bases short and J 7 bases short, with 14 bases between. This CDR3 is 15 amino acids long. CDR3 sequence reads: CASSLDSGRVNEQFF. The CDR3 DNA is TGTGCCAGCAGCTTGGATAGTGGCAGGGTGAATGAGCAGTTCTTC.

The chain joins TRBV28 to TRBJ1-2; D call uncertain. CDR3 length: 12 amino acids. Deletions cut 5 bases from V and 4 bases from J, with 8 bases between. Germline V gene lookup returns CDR1 MDHEN and CDR2 SYDVKM. CDR3 DNA sequence: TGTGCCAGCAGTCCCTGGGCCTATGGCTACACCTTC. This sequence encodes CASSPWAYGYTF.

The J gene is TRBJ2-5, the V gene TRBV20-1, with TRBD1 identical over 9 bases. The V segment lost 3 bases and the J segment 5 bases; nucleotides outside the gene matches: 7. The germline V gene has CDR1 DFQATT and CDR2 SNEGSKA (reference sequence). CDR3 length equals 14 residues. The CDR3 region is CSARGGQGMETQYF. The CDR3 DNA reads TGCAGTGCTAGGGGGGGACAGGGCATGGAGACCCAGTACTTC.

The rearrangement joins TRBV6-2 or TRBV6-3 to TRBJ2-1; TRBD2 matches 7 bases. V shed 6 bases, J shed 2 bases, and the junction held 4 bases outside the gene matches. The CDR3 has 14 residues. The germline gives CDR1 MNHEY, CDR2 SVGEGT. As DNA, the CDR3 is TGTGCCAGCAGCCACGGGGGGACCTACAATGAGCAGTTCTTC. Translating it yields CASSHGGTYNEQFF.

This clonotype came up a few times. The gene calls are TRBV27 and TRBJ1-2; D is unresolved. This CDR3 spans 15 amino acids. Trimming removed 3 bases at V and 4 bases at J, with 15 bases between. CDR1 and CDR2 from the germline V gene are MNHEY and SMNVEV (reference sequence). The chain's CDR3 is CASSLREASVYGYTF. For the CDR3, the DNA is TGTGCCAGCAGTTTGAGAGAGGCATCTGTCTATGGCTACACCTTC.

V gene TRBV6-5 combines with J gene TRBJ2-3; no definite D call. The CDR3 contains 13 residues. Trimming took 10 bases from V and 6 from J, leaving 17 bases between them. Germline CDR1 and CDR2: MNHEY and SVGAGI. This chain's CDR3 is CATHKAGSDTQYF. The CDR3 nucleotides are TGTGCCACTCACAAAGCTGGTTCGGATACGCAGTATTTT.

The CDR3 coding sequence is TGTGCCAGCAGTTCCCTGACGGGGGCCTTAAGAGAGCAGTACTTC. It translates to CASSSLTGALREQYF. The chain recombines TRBV6-2 or TRBV6-3 with TRBJ2-7; D possibly matches TRBD1 or TRBD2 (6 bases each). The V end lost 4 bases, the J end lost 7 bases, and 20 bases lay between the germline ends. The CDR3 runs to 15 residues. CDR1 is MNHEY, CDR2 SVGEGT, per germline.